This entry lists 30 T cell receptor beta chains sequenced from one sample in a study of early T cells in non-severe SARS-CoV-2 infection. From the 5' RACE reads, TCRdb called clonotypes with MiXCR, one entry per CDR3 protein. The profile shows around 25,000 distinct CDR3 sequences, about 4.4% of them singletons. Specimen: whole blood. These receptors all come from an adult who was a healthcare worker with PCR-confirmed SARS-CoV-2 infection or an uninfected control (not recorded which).

In this sample, this clonotype turned up many times. The chain uses TRBV7-2 and TRBJ2-7; possibly TRBD1 for D (6 bases). CDR1 is SGHTA, CDR2 FQGNSA, per germline. The CDR3 covers 13 residues. Trimming took 5 bases from V and 5 from J, leaving 13 bases between them. This CDR3 reads CASSVRTGNEQYF. The CDR3 nucleotides are TGTGCCAGCAGCGTTCGAACAGGGAACGAGCAGTACTTC.

The rearrangement uses TRBV18 and TRBJ2-5, with D possibly being TRBD2 (6 bases). CDR1 is KGHSH and CDR2 is LQKENI in the germline V gene. With 1 base removed from V and 0 bases from J, the gap between germline ends came to 6 bases. There are 14 residues in the CDR3. Here the CDR3 DNA reads TGTGCCAGCTCACCACGGGACTACCAAGAGACCCAGTACTTC. Its protein is CASSPRDYQETQYF.

This clonotype was found many times. The chain combines TRBV27 with TRBJ2-7, with D maybe TRBD2 (7 bases). The germline V gene has CDR1 MNHEY and CDR2 SMNVEV (reference sequence). The V end lost 4 bases, the J end lost 4 bases, and 11 bases lay between the germline ends. The CDR3 totals 13 residues. CDR3 in amino acids: CASSWGGRYEQYF. As DNA, the CDR3 is TGTGCCAGCAGTTGGGGGGGGCGATACGAGCAGTACTTC.

V gene TRBV5-6 combines with J gene TRBJ2-5; D assignment may be TRBD1 or TRBD2 (6 bases each). The V gene lost 4 bases and the J gene lost 7 bases, with 20 bases spanning the gap. Germline V lookup: CDR1 SGHDT, CDR2 YYEEEE. The CDR3 loop spans 15 amino acids. CDR3 DNA: TGTGCCAGCAGCCCGGGAGACAGGCTGGCGGGGACCCAGTACTTC. It encodes CASSPGDRLAGTQYF.

This sequence joins TRBV20-1 and TRBJ1-1; D unclear. CDR1 and CDR2 (germline): DFQATT, SNEGSKA (reference sequence). The germline V and J ends were trimmed by 2 bases and 2 bases, with 6 bases remaining between them. This CDR3 spans 12 amino acids. In DNA, the CDR3 is TGCAGTGCTAGAAGTCCAAACACTGAAGCTTTCTTT. Translating gives CSARSPNTEAFF.

This clonotype was seen more than once but under ten times. The chain links TRBV28 to TRBJ2-3, with TRBD2 matching over 13 bases. The CDR3 has 19 residues. The ends lost 4 bases at V and 0 bases at J; junction bases unmatched: 10. CDR1 is MDHEN and CDR2 is SYDVKM in the germline V gene. This chain's CDR3 is CASSSPATSGRHSTDTQYF. DNA of the CDR3: TGTGCCAGCAGTTCCCCTGCGACTAGCGGGAGGCATAGCACAGATACGCAGTATTTT.

The table lists this clonotype with a few counts. The chain uses TRBV7-3 and TRBJ1-1; perhaps TRBD1 as D (6 bases). The V end was cut by 2 bases, the J end by 0 bases, with 13 bases between. The CDR3 is 16 residues long. Germline V gives CDR1 SGHTA, CDR2 FQGTGA. The CDR3 nucleotides read TGTGCCAGCAGCTTAGGTTCCGGGGGCATGAACACTGAAGCTTTCTTT. It translates to CASSLGSGGMNTEAFF.

Ten or more counts support this clonotype. The chain couples TRBV5-8 to TRBJ2-1; 10 nucleotides align to TRBD2. The V gene's germline CDR1 is SGHTS and CDR2 YDEGEE. This CDR3 comprises 16 residues. Germline trimming cut 4 bases from V and 8 bases from J; bases unmatched to any gene: 12. In nucleotides, the CDR3 is TGTGCCAGCAGCCGGGCCCCGCTAGCGGGAGTCTATGAGCAGTTCTTC. Translated, it gives CASSRAPLAGVYEQFF.

This clonotype has more than one count but fewer than ten. The chain joins TRBV10-2 to TRBJ2-5, with TRBD2 matching 7 bases. V trimming: 6 bases; J trimming: 2 bases; junction bases outside the gene matches: 6. The CDR3 has 14 residues. Germline values: CDR1 WSHSY, CDR2 SAAADI. Here the CDR3 reads CASSFLAAQETQYF. CDR3 bases: TGCGCCAGCAGCTTTCTAGCGGCTCAAGAGACCCAGTACTTC.

The sample holds many counts of this clonotype. The chain employs TRBV20-1 and TRBJ2-5; 16 bases line up with TRBD2. Trimming removed 5 bases from V and 3 bases from J; junction bases left unmatched: 12. This CDR3 contains 18 residues. Germline lookup yields CDR1 DFQATT and CDR2 SNEGSKA (reference sequence). The DNA of the CDR3 is TGCAGTGCTGCCCAAGCCCCGGGACTAGCGGGGGGGAAAGAGACCCAGTACTTC. Translated: CSAAQAPGLAGGKETQYF.

Ten or more counts support this clonotype. This chain links TRBV28 with TRBJ2-5; 11 bases agree with TRBD2. With 5 bases clipped from V and 7 bases from J, the junction kept 9 bases outside the gene matches. The CDR3 extends over 15 amino acids. CDR1 is MDHEN, CDR2 SYDVKM, per germline. In nucleotides, the CDR3 is TGTGCCAGCAGTATTTTAGCGGGAGGGCCGGGGACCCAGTACTTC. It encodes CASSILAGGPGTQYF.

This clonotype was seen many times. This rearrangement joins TRBV10-3 to TRBJ2-7; D may be TRBD2 (5 bases). CDR1 and CDR2 (germline): ENHRY, SYGVKD. V was shortened by 5 bases and J by 5 bases, with 10 bases between the two germline ends. This CDR3 has 12 amino acids. This CDR3 is CAISQTLDEQYF. Written as DNA, the CDR3 is TGTGCCATCAGTCAAACACTAGACGAGCAGTACTTC.

The genes are TRBV18 and TRBJ1-5; D remains unclear. Germline V gene data show CDR1 as KGHSH and CDR2 as LQKENI. CDR3 length: 15 amino acids. The V and J ends lost 0 bases and 2 bases respectively, with 8 bases between them. In DNA, the CDR3 is TGTGCCAGCTCACCACCAGGGATCGGCAATCAGCCCCAGCATTTT. Protein: CASSPPGIGNQPQHF.

Comments on this clonotype: A single base separates this from a much larger clone, so it may be a read error. The chain combines TRBV27 with TRBJ2-7; no reliable D call. There are 13 residues in the CDR3. The V and J ends lost 4 bases and 5 bases respectively, with 12 bases between them. CDR1 and CDR2 (germline): MNHEY, SMNVEV (reference sequence). The CDR3, as DNA: TGTGCCAGCAGTTCTCCGCCGGCCCACGAGCAGTACTTC. Translating it yields CASSSPPAHEQYF.

This clonotype was seen a handful of times. This chain uses TRBV3-1 with TRBJ2-7; D is possibly TRBD1 or TRBD2 (5 bases each). Trimming shortened V by 1 base and J by 3 bases, and 13 bases separated the two germline ends. Germline CDR1 reads LGHDT; CDR2 reads YNNKEL (reference sequence). The CDR3 is made up of 15 amino acids. CDR3 DNA: TGTGCCAGCAGCCAAGTCCCCGGGACGCTCTACGAGCAGTACTTC. Translated, it gives CASSQVPGTLYEQYF.

The rearrangement uses TRBV5-1 and TRBJ2-5; 9 nucleotides line up with TRBD1. In germline, CDR1 is SGHRS, CDR2 YFSETQ. The CDR3 length is 16 residues. After removal of 4 bases from V and 2 bases from J, the junction contained 9 bases not matched to a gene. The CDR3 bases are TGCGCCAGCAGCCCGGGCCCGACAGGGGGGCAAGAGACCCAGTACTTC. Translated: CASSPGPTGGQETQYF.

In this sample, this clonotype turned up many times. The chain links TRBV11-2 to TRBJ2-5; D tentatively reads TRBD1 or TRBD2 (6 bases each). This CDR3 is 14 amino acids long. Trimming removed 1 base at V and 5 bases at J, with 11 bases between. The germline CDR1 and CDR2 sequences are SGHAT and FQNNGV. DNA of the CDR3: TGTGCCAGCAGCTTAGGAGGGGGGCAGGAGACCCAGTACTTC. Amino acids: CASSLGGGQETQYF. The full variable domain, its missing parts supplied by reference TRBV11-2 and TRBJ2-5, is EAGVAQSPRYKIIEKRQSVAFWCNPISGHATLYWYQQILGQGPKLLIQFQNNGVVDDSQLPKDRFSAERLKGVDSTLKIQPAKLEDSAVYLCASSLGGGQETQYFGPGTRLLVL.

This clonotype came up many times. This chain connects TRBV7-6 to TRBJ2-3, with D uncertain. The CDR3 loop spans 16 amino acids. In germline, CDR1 is SGHVS, CDR2 FNYEAQ. Trimming pared 1 base from V and 0 bases from J, leaving 11 bases between. The CDR3 is CASSLGAGRSTDTQYF. In DNA, the CDR3 is TGTGCCAGCAGCTTAGGAGCCGGGCGAAGCACAGATACGCAGTATTTT.

This clonotype was recorded a few times. V is TRBV5-1 and J is TRBJ2-5; 7 bases align to TRBD1. From germline, CDR1 is SGHRS and CDR2 YFSETQ. CDR3 length equals 16 residues. Unmatched junction bases numbered 11, after V lost 4 bases and J lost 2 bases. This CDR3 is CASSPRIDRVQETQYF. The CDR3, as DNA: TGCGCCAGCAGCCCGCGAATCGACAGGGTACAAGAGACCCAGTACTTC. Looking up the rest from reference TRBV5-1 and TRBJ2-5 gives the full variable domain: KAGVTQTPRYLIKTRGQQVTLSCSPISGHRSVSWYQQTPGQGLQFLFEYFSETQRNKGNFPGRFSGRQFSNSRSEMNVSTLELGDSALYLCASSPRIDRVQETQYFGPGTRLLVL.

V is TRBV18 and J is TRBJ1-5; 11 bases match TRBD1. V shed 6 bases and J 6 bases; nucleotides not matched to a gene: 7. In germline, CDR1 is KGHSH, CDR2 LQKENI. This CDR3 comprises 15 residues. The CDR3 DNA follows: TGTGCCAGCTCCCCGGACAGGGGGCAAGGTCAGCCCCAGCATTTT. This translates into CASSPDRGQGQPQHF.

This clonotype appeared a few times. The V and J genes are TRBV5-1 and TRBJ2-7, with D possibly matching TRBD2 (5 bases). This CDR3 comprises 17 residues. V was cut by 4 bases and J by 1 base, with 21 bases left in between. In germline, CDR1 is SGHRS, CDR2 YFSETQ. CDR3 sequence: CASSGLSRSGRSYEQYF. CDR3 sequence (DNA): TGCGCCAGCAGCGGCCTAAGCCGGAGTGGGAGATCCTACGAGCAGTACTTC.

This clonotype was counted many times. The chain links TRBV6-2 or TRBV6-3 to TRBJ2-1; D might be TRBD2 (6 bases). V was trimmed by 8 bases and J by 1 base, leaving 15 bases between them. This CDR3 is 15 amino acids long. Germline values: CDR1 MNHEY, CDR2 SVGEGT. DNA of the CDR3: TGTGCCAGCCATCGGAGGGAGGTATCCTACAATGAGCAGTTCTTC. As protein: CASHRREVSYNEQFF.

A few counts support this clonotype. This CDR3 is CASSPATGFGTEAFF. In DNA, the CDR3 is TGTGCCAGCTCACCCGCGACAGGCTTTGGCACTGAAGCTTTCTTT. The gene calls are TRBV18 and TRBJ1-1; D might be TRBD1 (6 bases). V was clipped by 3 bases and J by 4 bases, with 15 bases between them. CDR1 KGHSH and CDR2 LQKENI come from the germline V gene. The CDR3 is 15 residues long.

This clonotype has just a few counts. This chain links TRBV6-5 with TRBJ2-3, with no clear D. The CDR3 contains 15 residues. In germline, CDR1 is MNHEY, CDR2 SVGAGI. With 4 bases removed from V and 1 base from J, the gap between germline ends came to 12 bases. The CDR3 reads CASSLGETRTDTQYF. The CDR3 nucleotides are TGTGCCAGCAGTTTGGGTGAAACCCGCACAGATACGCAGTATTTT.

This clonotype was counted a few times. This chain links TRBV29-1 with TRBJ2-2; the match to TRBD1 covers 8 bases. This CDR3 has 14 amino acids. Trimming cost V 6 bases and J 5 bases; bases outside gene matches: 8. Per the germline V gene, CDR1 is SQVTM and CDR2 is ANQGSEA. CDR3 protein: CSVRTGTPTGELFF. CDR3 sequence (DNA): TGCAGCGTGAGGACAGGGACGCCTACCGGGGAGCTGTTTTTT.

This clonotype is medium-sized. The chain carries TRBV5-1 and TRBJ1-2; 7 bases line up with TRBD1. V was pared by 4 bases and J by 2 bases, with 8 bases of the junction left unmatched. CDR3 length equals 15 residues. CDR1 SGHRS and CDR2 YFSETQ come from the germline V gene. The chain's CDR3 is CASSAGPTGNYGYTF. The CDR3 coding sequence is TGCGCCAGCAGCGCCGGGCCGACAGGGAACTATGGCTACACCTTC.

The rearrangement uses TRBV12-3 or TRBV12-4 and TRBJ1-5; D is possibly TRBD1 (5 bases). The CDR3 is 15 amino acids. V shed 1 base and J shed 6 bases, with 13 bases lying between them. The CDR3 loop reads CASSLGYGGGQPQHF. The CDR3 DNA reads as TGTGCCAGCAGTTTAGGTTACGGGGGAGGTCAGCCCCAGCATTTT.

This clonotype was recorded a few times. This chain uses TRBV4-2 with TRBJ2-3; TRBD2 matches 9 bases. The V and J ends lost 3 bases and 1 base, in that order; junction bases with no gene match: 14. The length of the CDR3 is 19 residues. Germline loops: CDR1 LGHNA, CDR2 YNFKEQ. The DNA for the CDR3 is TGTGCCAGCAGCCAGGCCGGGGGCAAGCGGGGGGCTCGCACAGATACGCAGTATTTT. It encodes CASSQAGGKRGARTDTQYF.

This clonotype has at least ten counts. The V call is TRBV20-1, the J call TRBJ2-1, with a possible D match to TRBD1 (6 bases). Germline values: CDR1 DFQATT, CDR2 SNEGSKA (reference sequence). V was cut by 5 bases and J by 3 bases, with 11 bases left in between. The CDR3 totals 13 residues. The CDR3 DNA reads as TGCAGTGCTTGGGACACCAACTACAATGAGCAGTTCTTC. This encodes CSAWDTNYNEQFF.

This clonotype is medium-sized (0.01 to 0.1%) within its sample. This rearrangement joins TRBV19 to TRBJ2-5; D ambiguous. This CDR3 comprises 10 residues. From germline, CDR1 is LNHDA and CDR2 SQIVND (reference sequence). The V end was cut by 5 bases, the J end by 11 bases, with 9 bases between. DNA for the CDR3: TGTGCCAGTAGTGGACGGCATCAGTACTTC. It specifies CASSGRHQYF. The whole variable domain, filled in from reference TRBV19 and TRBJ2-5, reads DGGITQSPKYLFRKEGQNVTLSCEQNLNHDAMYWYRQDPGQGLRLIYYSQIVNDFQKGDIAEGYSVSREKKESFPLTVTSAQKNPTAFYLCASSGRHQYFGPGTRLLVL.